This T cell receptor (beta chain) is drawn from a study of identical twins. The table lists this clonotype with a few counts. What it recognizes is unknown. This CDR3 is built from 16 residues. Germline V gene data show CDR1 as MNHEY and CDR2 as SMNVEV (reference sequence). Trimming pared 6 bases from V and 0 bases from J, leaving 12 bases between. Healthy Caucasians provided all donations. TCRdb recomputed calls from the 5' RACE reads with MiXCR, one row per CDR3 protein. The sample holds approximately 1.8 million distinct CDR3 sequences, around 33% seen once. Study results and limitations: Cross-sectional statistics underpinned the conclusions; the same donors were not followed. Out-of-frame alpha sequences shared by twins showed excess low generation probability. Modelling approaches yielded underestimates of out-of-frame TCR alpha sharing between monozygotic twins.

The material sequenced was cord blood. The TCR originated in a newborn girl in good health. V gene TRBV27 combines with J gene TRBJ2-6; no clear D. The CDR3 is CASRPGDTSGANVLTF. CDR3 coding DNA: TGTGCCAGCAGGCCGGGTGACACCTCTGGGGCCAACGTCCTGACTTTC.